This T cell receptor (beta chain) was sequenced for a study of CD8 T cells in Susac syndrome. Reverse transcription of about 0.5 to 1 ug RNA used random hexamers. TCRdb itself ran the immunoSEQ multiplex PCR reads through MiXCR, one entry per CDR3 protein. Of about 140,000 distinct CDR3 sequences listed, under 97% are singletons. CDR1 is DFQATT, CDR2 SNEGSKA, per germline (reference sequence). This CDR3 comprises 14 residues. V was pared by 1 base and J by 0 bases, with 7 bases between. This clonotype was seen once. The sequenced sample was CD4+ T cells from PBMCs. The genes are TRBV20-1 and TRBJ1-3; D remains ambiguous. This TCR was recovered from a human donor with Susac syndrome. CDR3 bases: TGCAGTGCTAGAGTCAGTGACTCTGGAAACACCATATATTTT. Amino acids: CSARVSDSGNTIYF.